The rows below give T cell receptor beta chains drawn from one sample of a study of cytomegalovirus exposure and HLA in healthy donors. The method was immunoSEQ multiplex PCR; TCRdb's version includes in-frame clones alone and lacks a portion of them. The sample has approximately 170,000 clones, roughly four fifths seen once. Sequenced: PBMCs. Receptors were obtained from a woman in her 40s in good health and CMV-seronegative. Each CDR3 is given with its conserved first and last residue. D genes are given only for firm matches. Size tells how often a clone was seen (once, few, many) or the class of an expanded clone, and some rows leave it out.

D	V	J	size	CDR3	DNA
TRBD2	TRBV30	TRBJ2-1	NA	CAWLKPGLAGGPSYNEQFF	TGTGCCTGGTTAAAACCGGGACTAGCGGGAGGGCCCTCCTACAATGAGCAGTTCTTC
NA	TRBV30	TRBJ2-7	few	CAWNVPKEPYEQYF	TGTGCCTGGAACGTTCCGAAGGAGCCGTACGAGCAGTACTTC
NA	TRBV6-6	TRBJ2-3	NA	CASSPSTDTQYF	TGTGCCAGCAGTCCCTCGACAGATACGCAGTATTTT
TRBD2	TRBV5-1	TRBJ2-1	NA	CASSLAVAGEYNEQFF	TGCGCCAGCAGCTTGGCTGTAGCGGGCGAGTACAATGAGCAGTTCTTC
NA	TRBV6-1	TRBJ1-4	NA	CASSEDLGGREKLFF	TGTGCCAGCAGTGAGGACCTGGGAGGTCGGGAAAAACTGTTTTTT
TRBD2	TRBV19	TRBJ2-7	NA	CASSMGLAGPYEQYF	TGTGCCAGTAGTATGGGACTAGCGGGACCCTACGAGCAGTACTTC
TRBD2	TRBV5-1	TRBJ2-1	NA	CASSLELAMLNEQFF	TGCGCCAGCAGCTTGGAACTAGCGATGCTCAATGAGCAGTTCTTC
NA	TRBV2	TRBJ1-1	NA	CASTLEVQNTEAFF	TGTGCCAGCACCCTGGAGGTCCAGAACACTGAAGCTTTCTTT
NA	TRBV5-1	TRBJ1-4	NA	CASSLEAGNEKLFF	TGCGCCAGCAGCTTAGAGGCAGGGAATGAAAAACTGTTTTTT
NA	TRBV10-3	TRBJ2-3	NA	CAISPQGDTQYF	TGTGCCATCAGTCCCCAGGGGGATACGCAGTATTTT
TRBD2	TRBV28	TRBJ2-1	NA	CASSLSGRSYNEQFF	TGTGCCAGCAGTCTAAGCGGGAGGAGCTACAATGAGCAGTTCTTC
NA	TRBV11-1	TRBJ1-2	NA	CASSYSGIGGYTF	TGTGCCAGCAGCTATTCGGGGATTGGAGGCTACACCTTC
NA	TRBV29-1	TRBJ1-2	NA	CSVEVGRGTYGYTF	TGCAGCGTTGAAGTGGGCAGGGGAACCTATGGCTACACCTTC
TRBD2	TRBV9	TRBJ2-1	NA	CASSGLLAGGSSSYNEQFF	TGTGCCAGCAGCGGACTCCTAGCGGGAGGGTCCAGCTCCTACAATGAGCAGTTCTTC
NA	TRBV19	TRBJ2-3	NA	CASSSHRTGDTQYF	TGTGCCAGTAGTTCACACAGGACCGGGGATACGCAGTATTTT
NA	TRBV5-6	TRBJ1-2	NA	CASSLDVWTNDGYTF	TGTGCCAGCAGCTTGGATGTCTGGACTAACGATGGCTACACCTTC
NA	TRBV5-1	TRBJ2-7	NA	CASSLGQVNYEQYF	TGCGCCAGCAGCTTGGGTCAGGTCAACTACGAGCAGTACTTC
NA	TRBV30	TRBJ1-1	NA	CAWRYRDRNTEAFF	TGTGCCTGGAGGTACCGGGATCGGAACACTGAAGCTTTCTTT
NA	TRBV7-9	TRBJ2-1	once	CASSPSRGSYNEQFF	TGTGCCAGCAGTCCCAGTCGGGGCTCCTACAATGAGCAGTTCTTC
NA	TRBV30	TRBJ2-1	NA	CAWSVSRSVRSYNEQFF	TGTGCCTGGAGTGTAAGTAGGAGCGTCCGGTCCTACAATGAGCAGTTCTTC
TRBD2	TRBV13	TRBJ2-7	few	CASSLSGSSYEQYF	TGTGCCAGCAGCCTTAGCGGGTCCTCCTACGAGCAGTACTTC
TRBD1	TRBV5-4	TRBJ2-1	NA	CASSLGTGVGYNEQFF	TGTGCCAGCAGCTTGGGCACAGGGGTCGGGTACAATGAGCAGTTCTTC
TRBD2	TRBV5-6	TRBJ2-2	NA	CASSFVYQREAGELFF	TGTGCCAGCAGCTTTGTTTACCAGCGGGAGGCCGGGGAGCTGTTTTTT
NA	TRBV5-1	TRBJ2-7	NA	CASSLATDTYEQYF	TGCGCCAGCAGCTTGGCCACAGATACCTACGAGCAGTACTTC
TRBD1	TRBV10-3	TRBJ2-1	NA	CAISPGQGGNEQFF	TGTGCCATCAGCCCGGGACAGGGGGGCAATGAGCAGTTCTTC
TRBD2	TRBV7-9	TRBJ2-3	NA	CASSPGTSGRASTDTQYF	TGTGCCAGCAGCCCAGGGACTAGCGGGAGAGCTAGCACAGATACGCAGTATTTT
TRBD2	TRBV5-6	TRBJ2-3	NA	CASSLVGLGYTDTQYF	TGTGCCAGCAGCTTGGTGGGACTAGGGTACACAGATACGCAGTATTTT
NA	TRBV6-5	TRBJ1-2	NA	CASSSQGVGYGYTF	TGTGCCAGCAGTTCCCAGGGCGTCGGCTATGGCTACACCTTC
NA	TRBV30	TRBJ2-1	few	CAWSTGRSSSYNEQFF	TGTGCCTGGAGTACCGGCAGGTCAAGCTCCTACAATGAGCAGTTCTTC
TRBD1	TRBV25-1	TRBJ2-2	NA	CASSESTGANTGELFF	TGTGCCAGCAGTGAGAGCACAGGGGCCAACACCGGGGAGCTGTTTTTT
NA	TRBV11-3	TRBJ1-4	NA	CASSLGGKTNEKLFF	TGTGCCAGCAGCTTAGGAGGAAAAACTAATGAAAAACTGTTTTTT
TRBD2	TRBV7-3	TRBJ2-1	NA	CASSLGSGTSGLNEQFF	TGTGCCAGCAGCTTAGGTAGCGGGACTAGCGGTTTAAATGAGCAGTTCTTC
TRBD1	TRBV7-8	TRBJ1-2	NA	CASSPSGGQNYGYTF	TGTGCCAGCAGCCCCTCAGGGGGCCAGAACTATGGCTACACCTTC
NA	TRBV7-2	TRBJ2-3	once	CASAQAGSYTDTQYF	TGTGCCAGTGCCCAAGCCGGGAGCTACACAGATACGCAGTATTTT
NA	TRBV19	TRBJ1-2	NA	CASAGSYYGYTF	TGTGCCAGTGCCGGGAGTTACTATGGCTACACCTTC
TRBD2	TRBV9	TRBJ2-2	NA	CASSPILPVAGAAGELFF	TGTGCCAGCAGCCCAATCCTTCCCGTAGCGGGAGCGGCCGGGGAGCTGTTTTTT
NA	TRBV6-1	TRBJ2-2	once	CASNPDSDTGELFF	TGTGCCAGCAACCCGGACAGCGACACCGGGGAGCTGTTTTTT
TRBD2	TRBV13	TRBJ2-7	NA	CASSDAGTSGSSYEQYF	TGTGCCAGCAGCGATGCCGGGACTAGCGGGAGTTCCTACGAGCAGTACTTC
NA	TRBV7-2	TRBJ1-1	NA	CASSLQGGNTEAFF	TGTGCCAGCAGCCTCCAGGGTGGAAACACTGAAGCTTTCTTT
NA	TRBV11-3	TRBJ2-2	NA	CASSLANTGELFF	TGTGCCAGCAGCTTAGCAAACACCGGGGAGCTGTTTTTT
TRBD1	TRBV2	TRBJ2-6	NA	CASSLLRGQGASGANVLTF	TGTGCCAGCAGCCTCCTTCGGGGACAGGGGGCGTCGGGGGCCAACGTCCTGACTTTC
TRBD1	TRBV5-1	TRBJ2-7	NA	CASSWRTGGTYEQYF	TGCGCCAGCAGCTGGAGGACAGGGGGTACCTACGAGCAGTACTTC
NA	TRBV30	TRBJ2-3	NA	CAWSHGSLPTDTQYF	TGTGCCTGGAGTCACGGGAGCCTCCCAACAGATACGCAGTATTTT
NA	TRBV6-1	TRBJ1-3	NA	CASSDRPGNTIYF	TGTGCCAGCAGTGACCGACCGGGGAACACCATATATTTT
NA	TRBV7-9	TRBJ2-1	NA	CASSPRNGGNEQFF	TGTGCCAGCAGCCCTCGTAACGGGGGCAATGAGCAGTTCTTC
TRBD2	TRBV7-9	TRBJ2-1	once	CASSLVSTSGDSYNEQFF	TGTGCCAGCAGCTTAGTGTCGACTAGCGGGGACTCCTACAATGAGCAGTTCTTC
NA	TRBV9	TRBJ2-3	NA	CASTGGAVSTDTQYF	TGTGCTAGCACAGGAGGGGCCGTTAGCACAGATACGCAGTATTTT
TRBD1	TRBV27	TRBJ2-1	once	CASSAQGAGIEGQFF	TGTGCCAGCAGTGCACAGGGGGCAGGGATAGAGGGGCAGTTCTTC
NA	TRBV21-1	TRBJ2-7	once	CASSSGTVFYEQYF	TGTGCCAGCAGCTCCGGGACAGTTTTTTACGAGCAGTACTTC
TRBD2	TRBV28	TRBJ2-7	NA	CASSPTSGYYEQYF	TGTGCCAGCAGTCCGACTAGCGGGTACTACGAGCAGTACTTC
NA	TRBV30	TRBJ2-7	NA	CAWRVGGLLSYEQYF	TGTGCCTGGAGGGTGGGGGGACTCCTATCCTACGAGCAGTACTTC
TRBD1	TRBV28	TRBJ1-5	NA	CASSFGTGFNQPQHF	TGTGCCAGCAGCTTCGGGACAGGGTTTAATCAGCCCCAGCATTTT
NA	TRBV5-6	TRBJ2-5	NA	CASSFSETQYF	TGTGCCAGCAGCTTCTCAGAGACCCAGTACTTC